These T cell receptor beta chains were read from a single sample in a study of OX40 agonist ivuxolimab in advanced cancers. Generated by immunoSEQ multiplex PCR, the TCRdb table keeps only in-frame clones and is missing some. The top ten clones hold about 15% of a sample with roughly 25,000 clones, more than 70% of them seen once. This sample comprised CD4+ or CD8+ T cells sorted from blood, obtained in a trial of the OX40 agonist ivuxolimab. The source is an adult with an advanced solid tumor such as melanoma, head and neck, liver or kidney cancer. CDR3s include the opening cysteine and the closing phenylalanine or tryptophan. A D gene is named only where the DNA matches it firmly. The size of a clone is reported for some rows only, either as once, few or many, or as a class for expanded clones.

V gene	clone size	J gene	D gene	CDR3 DNA	CDR3 protein
TRBV6-6	-	TRBJ2-3	-	TGTGCCAGCAGTTATCGCGGGAATCCAGATACGCAGTATTTT	CASSYRGNPDTQYF
TRBV6-1	-	TRBJ2-2	-	TGTGCGACATTGCGTCTTGCCGGGGAGCTGTTTTTT	CATLRLAGELFF
TRBV18	-	TRBJ2-3	-	TGTGCCAGCTCACCGGACCACGATACGCAGTATTTT	CASSPDHDTQYF
TRBV6-1	-	TRBJ2-2	TRBD1	TGTGCCAGCAGCCGGGACAGGGTTGTTGGCGGGGAGCTGTTTTTT	CASSRDRVVGGELFF
TRBV27	-	TRBJ2-6	TRBD1	TGTGCCAGCAGTTATCGCGGGACAGGGGAAGTCCTTAACTCTGGGGCCAACGTCCTGACTTTC	CASSYRGTGEVLNSGANVLTF
TRBV4-2	-	TRBJ1-5	-	TGTGCCAGCAGCCAAGGAGAACCGGGTTATAGCAATCAGCCCCAGCATTTT	CASSQGEPGYSNQPQHF
TRBV5-4	-	TRBJ1-6	-	TGTGCCAGCAGCCTTCCGGAAGGTTATAATTCACCCCTCCACTTT	CASSLPEGYNSPLHF
TRBV6-5	-	TRBJ1-2	-	TGTGCCAGCAGTTACGACGGACCAAGATATGGCTACACCTTC	CASSYDGPRYGYTF
TRBV5-6	-	TRBJ1-2	-	TGTGCCAGCAGCTTGGCAGGGGAGGGCTACACCTTC	CASSLAGEGYTF
TRBV5-1	-	TRBJ2-3	-	TGCGCCAGCAGCCAAGGGGACATGGATTTGCTATCCACAGATACGCAGTATTTT	CASSQGDMDLLSTDTQYF
TRBV10-3	-	TRBJ1-1	-	TGTGCCATCAGTGAGAGGGCTGGGAACACTGAAGCTTTCTTT	CAISERAGNTEAFF
TRBV2	-	TRBJ2-5	-	TGTGCCAGCAGGGTGGGGCAGACCCAGTACTTC	CASRVGQTQYF
TRBV19	-	TRBJ1-2	TRBD1	TGTGCCAGTAGTATCGTCGGGGACAGGGTTGGGTATGGCTACACCTTC	CASSIVGDRVGYGYTF
TRBV7-9	-	TRBJ1-4	-	TGTGCCAGCAGCTCCGGGGCCACTAATGAAAAACTGTTTTTT	CASSSGATNEKLFF
TRBV19	large	TRBJ1-2	-	TGTGCCAGTAGTATAGATCAATCGACATCTAACTATGGCTACACCTTC	CASSIDQSTSNYGYTF
TRBV7-2	-	TRBJ1-5	-	TGTGCCAGCGCGGGGCCAGGGGGCAATCAGCCCCAGCATTTT	CASAGPGGNQPQHF
TRBV5-4	few	TRBJ1-6	-	TGTGCCAGCAGCCAGACAGCCGATAATTCACCCCTCCACTTT	CASSQTADNSPLHF
TRBV4-2	-	TRBJ2-3	-	TGTGCCAGCAGCCTCGAGGGGAGCCATACGCAGTATTTT	CASSLEGSHTQYF
TRBV9	-	TRBJ2-5	-	TGTGCCAGCAGCGTAGGGGGCGGCGCGGTACAAGAGACCCAGTACTTC	CASSVGGGAVQETQYF
TRBV9	-	TRBJ2-3	-	TGTGCCAGCAGCCCAGACGTCGAAGTCACAGATACGCAGTATTTT	CASSPDVEVTDTQYF
TRBV7-6	-	TRBJ2-7	TRBD1	TGTGCCAGCAGCCTGGGATCTGGGGGACAGGGCGTCTACGAGCAGTACTTC	CASSLGSGGQGVYEQYF
TRBV14	-	TRBJ1-2	-	TGTGCCAGCAGCCCCGGGACTAACTATGGCTACACCTTC	CASSPGTNYGYTF
TRBV5-4	-	TRBJ2-1	TRBD1	TGTGCCAGCAGCGTACTGGACAGGGGGCACAATGAGCAGTTCTTC	CASSVLDRGHNEQFF
TRBV11-2	-	TRBJ2-7	-	TGTGCCAGCAGCCCGCCACCTCGAGCGACCTCCTACGAGCAGTACTTC	CASSPPPRATSYEQYF
TRBV6-6	-	TRBJ1-6	-	TGTGCCAGCATAGGCGGAGATTCACCCCTCCACTTT	CASIGGDSPLHF
TRBV19	-	TRBJ1-1	-	TGTGCCAGTAGTGTCCAGACCTTGAACACTGAAGCTTTCTTT	CASSVQTLNTEAFF
TRBV7-3	-	TRBJ1-5	-	TGTGCCAGCAGCTTAAGACCCGGTCAGCCCCAGCATTTT	CASSLRPGQPQHF
TRBV6-1	-	TRBJ2-7	-	TGTGCCAGCTGGACTCCTCCCTACGAGCAGTACTTC	CASWTPPYEQYF
TRBV6-4	-	TRBJ1-2	TRBD1	TGTGCCAGCAGTAACCGGGACAGGATAAGTGGGAACTATGGCTACACCTTC	CASSNRDRISGNYGYTF
TRBV7-9	-	TRBJ2-3	-	TGTGCCAGCAGTCGACCTCGGGCGGGTTCAGATACGCAGTATTTT	CASSRPRAGSDTQYF
TRBV9	-	TRBJ2-7	TRBD1	TGTGCCAGCAGCGTAGCTGGGACAGGGCAATACGAGCAGTACTTC	CASSVAGTGQYEQYF
TRBV7-8	-	TRBJ2-5	TRBD1	TGTGCCAGCAGCCAGAAAGGGACAGTTCAAGAGACCCAGTACTTC	CASSQKGTVQETQYF
TRBV6-4	few	TRBJ2-1	-	TGTGCCAGCAGTGAAGGGTTAGGAGGGTTCTACAATGAGCAGTTCTTC	CASSEGLGGFYNEQFF